This T cell receptor (beta chain) appears in the sequencing data of a study of blood T cell repertoires in COVID-19. Study background: Specimens from acute and convalescent COVID-19 originated in the United States, Italy and Spain. The cDNA or gDNA used as material had been derived from T cells, B-cell-depleted T cells, or PBMCs.

Authors' data handling: Nucleated cell counts were estimated from reference gene primer amplification. Produced via immunoSEQ multiplex PCR; TCRdb's table is partial and in-frame only. D and trimming come from the DNA, and the V and J calls and clone size come from that table. The sample carries 75,000 to 100,000 clones, 87% recorded once. The CDR3 runs 17 residues. The trim removed 4 bases at V and 6 bases at J, leaving 13 bases unmatched. Germline V CDR1 and CDR2: LGHDT, YNNKEL (reference sequence). The receptor was derived from a woman of 80 years or more with acute or convalescent COVID-19. The chain joins TRBV3-1 (or the pseudogene TRBV3-2) to TRBJ2-1, with 9 bases lining up with TRBD2. The sample comprised peripheral blood. CDR3 sequence (DNA): TGTGCCAGCAGCCCCCTGCCGGGACTAGCTCCTGGCAATGAGCAGTTCTTC. Protein sequence: CASSPLPGLAPGNEQFF.